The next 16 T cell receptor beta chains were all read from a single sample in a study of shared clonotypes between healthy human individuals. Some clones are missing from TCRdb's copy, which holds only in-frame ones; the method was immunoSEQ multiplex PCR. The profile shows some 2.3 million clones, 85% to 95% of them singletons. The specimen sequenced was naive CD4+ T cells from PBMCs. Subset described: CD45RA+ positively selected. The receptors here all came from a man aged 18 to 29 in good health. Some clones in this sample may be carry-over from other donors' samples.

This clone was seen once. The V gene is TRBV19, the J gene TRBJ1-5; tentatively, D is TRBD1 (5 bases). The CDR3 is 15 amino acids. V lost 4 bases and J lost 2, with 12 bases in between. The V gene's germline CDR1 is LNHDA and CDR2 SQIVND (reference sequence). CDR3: CASSTSREGNQPQHF. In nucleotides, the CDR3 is TGTGCCAGTAGTACCAGCAGGGAGGGCAATCAGCCCCAGCATTTT. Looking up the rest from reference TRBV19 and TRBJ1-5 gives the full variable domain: DGGITQSPKYLFRKEGQNVTLSCEQNLNHDAMYWYRQDPGQGLRLIYYSQIVNDFQKGDIAEGYSVSREKKESFPLTVTSAQKNPTAFYLCASSTSREGNQPQHFGDGTRLSIL.

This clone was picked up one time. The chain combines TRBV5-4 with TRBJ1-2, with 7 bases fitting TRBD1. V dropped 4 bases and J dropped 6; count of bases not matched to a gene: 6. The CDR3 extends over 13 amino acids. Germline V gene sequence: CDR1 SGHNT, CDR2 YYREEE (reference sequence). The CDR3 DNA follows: TGTGCCAGCAGCCAGACAGGGAAGAATGGCTACACCTTC. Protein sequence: CASSQTGKNGYTF.

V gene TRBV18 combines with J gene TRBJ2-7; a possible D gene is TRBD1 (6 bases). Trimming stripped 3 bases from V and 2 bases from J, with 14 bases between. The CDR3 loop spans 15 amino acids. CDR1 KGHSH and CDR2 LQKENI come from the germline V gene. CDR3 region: CASSPQQGSTYEQYF. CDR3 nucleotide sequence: TGTGCCAGCTCACCGCAACAGGGCTCCACCTACGAGCAGTACTTC.

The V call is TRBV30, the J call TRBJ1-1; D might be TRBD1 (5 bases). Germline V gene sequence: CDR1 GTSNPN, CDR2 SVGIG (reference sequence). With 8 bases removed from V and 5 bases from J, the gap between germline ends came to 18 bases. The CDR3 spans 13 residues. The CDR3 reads CASSGGVWTEAFF. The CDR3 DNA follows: TGTGCCAGCTCCGGAGGGGTTTGGACTGAAGCTTTCTTT. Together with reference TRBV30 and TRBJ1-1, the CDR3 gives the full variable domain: SQTIHQWPATLVQPVGSPLSLECTVEGTSNPNLYWYRQAAGRGLQLLFYSVGIGQISSEVPQNLSASRPQDRQFILSSKKLLLSDSGFYLCASSGGVWTEAFFGQGTRLTVV.

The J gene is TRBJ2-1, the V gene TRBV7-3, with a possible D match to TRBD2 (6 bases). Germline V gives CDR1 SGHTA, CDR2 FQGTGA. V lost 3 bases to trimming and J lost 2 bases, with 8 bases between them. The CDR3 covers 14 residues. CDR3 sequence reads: CASSFGGTYNEQFF. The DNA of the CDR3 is TGTGCCAGCAGCTTCGGCGGGACCTACAATGAGCAGTTCTTC.

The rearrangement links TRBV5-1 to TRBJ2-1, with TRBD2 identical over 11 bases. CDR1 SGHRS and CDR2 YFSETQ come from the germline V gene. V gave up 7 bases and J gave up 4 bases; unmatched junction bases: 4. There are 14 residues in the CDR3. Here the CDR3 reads CASGIAGGYNEQFF. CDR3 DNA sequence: TGCGCCAGCGGGATAGCGGGAGGGTACAATGAGCAGTTCTTC.

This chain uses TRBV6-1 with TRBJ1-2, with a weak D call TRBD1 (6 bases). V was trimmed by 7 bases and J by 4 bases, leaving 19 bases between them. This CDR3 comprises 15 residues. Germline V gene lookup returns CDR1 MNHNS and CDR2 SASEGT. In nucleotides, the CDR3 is TGTGCCAGCACTACATCAGGGGTCTGGGGCTATGGCTACACCTTC. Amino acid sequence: CASTTSGVWGYGYTF.

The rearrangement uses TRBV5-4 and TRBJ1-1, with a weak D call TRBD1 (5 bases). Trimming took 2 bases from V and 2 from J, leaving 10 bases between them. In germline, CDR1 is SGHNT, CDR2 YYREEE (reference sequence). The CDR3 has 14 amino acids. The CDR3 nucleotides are TGTGCCAGCAGCTTAGCAGGGTTCAACACTGAAGCTTTCTTT. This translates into CASSLAGFNTEAFF.

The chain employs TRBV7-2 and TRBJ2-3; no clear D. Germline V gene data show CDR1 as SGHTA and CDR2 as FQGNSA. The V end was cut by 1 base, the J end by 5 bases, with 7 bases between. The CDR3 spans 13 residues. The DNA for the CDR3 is TGTGCCAGCAGCTTAGGGCGAAGAGATACGCAGTATTTT. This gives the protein CASSLGRRDTQYF.

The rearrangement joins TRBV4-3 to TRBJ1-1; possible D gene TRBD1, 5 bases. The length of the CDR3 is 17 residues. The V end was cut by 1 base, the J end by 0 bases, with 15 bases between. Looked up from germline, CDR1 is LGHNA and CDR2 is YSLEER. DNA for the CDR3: TGCGCCAGCAGCCAAGTCGGGGGATCATTCCTGAACACTGAAGCTTTCTTT. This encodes CASSQVGGSFLNTEAFF.

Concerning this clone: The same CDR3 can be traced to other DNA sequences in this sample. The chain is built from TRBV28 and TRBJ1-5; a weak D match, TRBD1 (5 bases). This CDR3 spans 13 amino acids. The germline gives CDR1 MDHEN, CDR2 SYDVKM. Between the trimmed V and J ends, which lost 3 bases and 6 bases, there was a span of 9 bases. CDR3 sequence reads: CASSFVGGQPQHF. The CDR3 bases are TGTGCCAGCAGTTTTGTGGGGGGTCAGCCCCAGCATTTT.

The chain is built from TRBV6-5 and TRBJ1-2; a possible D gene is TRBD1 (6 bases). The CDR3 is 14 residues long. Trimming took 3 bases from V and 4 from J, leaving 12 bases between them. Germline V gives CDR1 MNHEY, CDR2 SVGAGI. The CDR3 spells CASSYQGYGYGYTF. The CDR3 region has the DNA TGTGCCAGCAGTTATCAGGGGTATGGCTATGGCTACACCTTC.

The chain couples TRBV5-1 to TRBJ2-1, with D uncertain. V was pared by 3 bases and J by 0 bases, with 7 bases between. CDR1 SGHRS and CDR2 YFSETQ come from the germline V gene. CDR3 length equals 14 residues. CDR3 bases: TGCGCCAGCAGCTCTAGTTACTCCTACAATGAGCAGTTCTTC. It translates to CASSSSYSYNEQFF.

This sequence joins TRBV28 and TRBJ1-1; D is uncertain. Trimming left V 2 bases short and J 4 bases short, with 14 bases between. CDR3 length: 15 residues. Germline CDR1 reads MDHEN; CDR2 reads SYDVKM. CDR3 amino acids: CASSLVRASGTEAFF. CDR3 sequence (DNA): TGTGCCAGCAGTTTAGTACGGGCTTCGGGCACTGAAGCTTTCTTT. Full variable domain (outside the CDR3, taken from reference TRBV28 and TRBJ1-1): DVKVTQSSRYLVKRTGEKVFLECVQDMDHENMFWYRQDPGLGLRLIYFSYDVKMKEKGDIPEGYSVSREKKERFSLILESASTNQTSMYLCASSLVRASGTEAFFGQGTRLTVV.

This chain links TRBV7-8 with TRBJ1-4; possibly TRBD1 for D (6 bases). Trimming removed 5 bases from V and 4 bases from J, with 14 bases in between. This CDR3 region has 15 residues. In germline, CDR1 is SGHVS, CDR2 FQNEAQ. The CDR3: CASSPQGRINEKLFF. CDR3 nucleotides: TGTGCCAGCAGCCCGCAGGGGCGGATTAATGAAAAACTGTTTTTT.

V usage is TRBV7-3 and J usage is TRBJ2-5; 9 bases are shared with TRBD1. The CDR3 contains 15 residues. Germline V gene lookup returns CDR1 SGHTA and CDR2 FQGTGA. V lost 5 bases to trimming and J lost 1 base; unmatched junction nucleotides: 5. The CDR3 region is CASSEGQGPQETQYF. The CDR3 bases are TGTGCCAGCAGCGAGGGACAGGGCCCCCAAGAGACCCAGTACTTC.